The 23 T cell receptor beta chains reported below all come from one sample, sequenced in a study of vaccination and CD4 T cells after COVID-19. The Oncomine TCR Beta short-read assay was what sequenced the DNA obtained from cultured CD4+ T cells. TCRdb used MiXCR to reprocess the PCR reads, holding one entry per CDR3 protein. The sample lists thousands of distinct CDR3 sequences, 35% to 45% occurring once. The treatment: approximately 10-day PBMC culture with coronavirus spike peptide pools or control peptides (ViraFEST assay). The unexposed donor gave CD4+ T cells before the COVID-19 pandemic (2011-2018). Their antigens are not known. The sample was CD4+ T cells from blood, cultured in vitro. The source is a human donor in good health.

There are a few counts of this clonotype. Written as DNA, the CDR3 is TGTGCCAGCAGTTATACTGGACAGGGAGGCTCACCCCTCCACTTT. Protein product: CASSYTGQGGSPLHF. The chain recombines TRBV6-5 with TRBJ1-6; 8 bases map to TRBD1. CDR3 length equals 15 residues. The V gene end was trimmed by 3 bases and the J gene end by 10 bases; junction bases not matched to a gene: 8. Germline-derived CDR1 and CDR2 are MNHEY and SVGAGI.

This clonotype was detected only a few times. The chain couples TRBV6-5 to TRBJ2-1, with 9 bases lining up with TRBD2. The CDR3 is 13 residues long. Unmatched junction bases numbered 3, after V lost 4 bases and J lost 8 bases. Germline CDR1 reads MNHEY; CDR2 reads SVGAGI. In DNA form, the CDR3 reads TGTGCCAGCAGTTCGGGACTAGCTCATGAGCAGTTCTTC. Residues: CASSSGLAHEQFF.

In this sample, this clonotype turned up a few times. The chain links TRBV20-1 to TRBJ2-2; D is uncertain. Trimming removed 4 bases at V and 6 bases at J, with 18 bases between. Germline CDR1 is DFQATT and CDR2 is SNEGSKA (reference sequence). The CDR3 totals 15 residues. The CDR3 protein is CSAKPKAGGAGELFF. CDR3 sequence (DNA): TGCAGTGCTAAGCCAAAGGCAGGTGGTGCCGGGGAGCTGTTTTTT.

The chain carries TRBV3-1 and TRBJ2-6; D unresolved. Trimming left V 8 bases short and J 0 bases short, with 5 bases between. CDR1 and CDR2 from the germline V gene are LGHDT and YNNKEL (reference sequence). The length of the CDR3 is 13 residues. Here the CDR3 reads CASGGSGANVLTF. CDR3 coding DNA: TGTGCCAGCGGTGGCTCTGGGGCCAACGTCCTGACTTTC.

J is TRBJ2-7 and V is TRBV7-2, with 10 bases that match TRBD2. After removal of 2 bases from V and 3 bases from J, the junction contained 7 bases not matched to a gene. Germline CDR1 and CDR2: SGHTA and FQGNSA. The CDR3 runs 16 residues. This CDR3 reads CASSLSVAGGSYEQYF. CDR3 DNA: TGTGCCAGCAGCTTATCCGTAGCGGGGGGCAGCTACGAGCAGTACTTC.

The chain employs TRBV19 and TRBJ1-5, with no clear D. Germline values: CDR1 LNHDA, CDR2 SQIVND (reference sequence). Trimming left V 6 bases short and J 6 bases short, with 9 bases between. The CDR3 consists of 12 residues. This chain's CDR3 is CASRDLRQPQHF. In DNA, the CDR3 is TGTGCCAGTAGGGATCTTCGTCAGCCCCAGCATTTT. Full variable domain (missing parts from reference TRBV19 and TRBJ1-5): DGGITQSPKYLFRKEGQNVTLSCEQNLNHDAMYWYRQDPGQGLRLIYYSQIVNDFQKGDIAEGYSVSREKKESFPLTVTSAQKNPTAFYLCASRDLRQPQHFGDGTRLSIL.

This clonotype was found a few times. V and J are TRBV19 and TRBJ2-2; D is tentatively TRBD1 or TRBD2 (6 bases each). Germline values: CDR1 LNHDA, CDR2 SQIVND (reference sequence). V was trimmed by 5 bases and J by 6 bases, leaving 16 bases between them. The CDR3 runs to 15 residues. CDR3 region: CASSPRTGRPGELFF. Written as DNA, the CDR3 is TGTGCCAGTAGTCCCAGAACAGGGAGGCCCGGGGAGCTGTTTTTT.

The rearrangement uses TRBV6-1 and TRBJ2-2; D is uncertain. CDR3 length: 13 residues. V dropped 8 bases and J dropped 5 bases, with 12 bases sitting between them. Germline CDR1 is MNHNS and CDR2 is SASEGT. The DNA for the CDR3 is TGTGCCAGCCTTACCCCCGGGACCGGGGAGCTGTTTTTT. Encoded protein: CASLTPGTGELFF.

The J gene is TRBJ1-2, the V gene TRBV5-1; TRBD1 aligns across 8 bases. The germline gives CDR1 SGHRS, CDR2 YFSETQ. The CDR3 runs 14 residues. The trim removed 4 bases at V and 4 bases at J, leaving 6 bases unmatched. The chain's CDR3 is CASSTDRGSYGYTF. The DNA of the CDR3 is TGCGCCAGCAGCACTGACAGGGGCAGCTATGGCTACACCTTC.

This clonotype was observed a single time. The chain has TRBV6-1 and TRBJ2-7; D may be TRBD1 (5 bases). Trimming removed 8 bases at V and 2 bases at J, with 13 bases between. The CDR3 consists of 13 residues. Germline V lookup: CDR1 MNHNS, CDR2 SASEGT. CDR3 in DNA: TGTGCCAGCCAGGGCCTATCCCCCTACGAGCAGTACTTC. This encodes CASQGLSPYEQYF.

This clonotype has a handful of counts. The chain employs TRBV6-1 and TRBJ1-6; a possible D gene is TRBD1 (5 bases). V was clipped by 6 bases and J by 5 bases, with 11 bases between them. Per germline, CDR1 MNHNS and CDR2 SASEGT. There are 14 residues in the CDR3. The CDR3 DNA reads TGTGCCAGCAGCCACGTGACAGATAATTCACCCCTCCACTTT. Its translation is CASSHVTDNSPLHF.

The rearrangement uses TRBV5-1 and TRBJ2-3, with a tentative D call TRBD1 (5 bases). Germline assignment: CDR1 SGHRS and CDR2 YFSETQ. V lost 4 bases and J lost 5, with 11 bases in between. The CDR3 has 13 amino acids. The chain's CDR3 is CASSPDSLDTQYF. CDR3 sequence (DNA): TGCGCCAGCAGCCCCGACAGCCTAGATACGCAGTATTTT.

A few counts support this clonotype. The chain is built from TRBV7-8 and TRBJ1-5, with D perhaps matching TRBD1 (6 bases). Looked up from germline, CDR1 is SGHVS and CDR2 is FQNEAQ. This CDR3 is 15 amino acids long. V lost 1 base and J lost 4, with 11 bases in between. The CDR3 region is CASSLGQGLNQPQHF. The CDR3 bases are TGTGCCAGCAGCTTAGGTCAGGGGTTGAATCAGCCCCAGCATTTT.

By proportion, this clonotype is large (0.1 to 1%). V and J are TRBV2 and TRBJ1-5; no reliable D call. Deletions cut 7 bases from V and 5 bases from J, with 12 bases between. Germline CDR1 SNHLY, CDR2 FYNNEI. The CDR3 consists of 13 residues. The CDR3: CASTLGVDQPQHF. DNA of the CDR3: TGTGCCAGCACTCTCGGAGTGGATCAGCCCCAGCATTTT.

This clonotype was recorded a few times. V is TRBV10-1 and J is TRBJ2-1; no definite D call. V lost 5 bases to trimming and J lost 0 bases, with 5 bases between them. The CDR3 extends over 13 amino acids. The germline V gene has CDR1 WNHNN and CDR2 SYGVQD (reference sequence). CDR3 region: CASSKSSYNEQFF. The CDR3 nucleotides are TGCGCCAGCAGTAAGAGCTCCTACAATGAGCAGTTCTTC.

V is TRBV19 and J is TRBJ1-1; D remains ambiguous. The CDR3 covers 15 residues. CDR1 is LNHDA and CDR2 is SQIVND in the germline V gene (reference sequence). The V gene lost 5 bases and the J gene lost 1 base, with 14 bases spanning the gap. CDR3 loop: CASSEVSAENTEAFF. The CDR3 bases are TGTGCCAGTAGTGAGGTTTCGGCCGAGAACACTGAAGCTTTCTTT.

The table lists this clonotype with a few counts. The rearrangement links TRBV19 to TRBJ1-5; D remains unclear. V lost 4 bases and J 4 bases, leaving 8 bases between the germline ends. This CDR3 spans 13 amino acids. Germline V lookup: CDR1 LNHDA, CDR2 SQIVND (reference sequence). The CDR3 region is CASSTYLNQPQHF. The CDR3 DNA is TGTGCCAGTAGTACCTACTTAAATCAGCCCCAGCATTTT.

The V gene is TRBV7-2, the J gene TRBJ2-3, with D possibly matching TRBD2 (6 bases). Germline loops: CDR1 SGHTA, CDR2 FQGNSA. There are 13 residues in the CDR3. V was clipped by 4 bases and J by 2 bases, with 7 bases between them. Here the CDR3 reads CASSWGDTDTQYF. The CDR3 DNA reads as TGTGCCAGCAGCTGGGGGGACACAGATACGCAGTATTTT.

This clonotype was counted between two and nine times. J is TRBJ2-3 and V is TRBV6-1; the D gene is possibly TRBD2 (5 bases). Germline V gene data show CDR1 as MNHNS and CDR2 as SASEGT. CDR3 size: 15 residues. The V end was cut by 6 bases, the J end by 0 bases, with 13 bases between. The CDR3 loop is CASRALAVSTDTQYF. DNA for the CDR3: TGTGCCAGCAGAGCCCTAGCCGTTAGCACAGATACGCAGTATTTT.

The gene calls are TRBV12-3 or TRBV12-4 and TRBJ2-5; 10 bases line up with TRBD2. The V and J ends lost 3 bases and 3 bases, in that order; junction bases with no gene match: 1. There are 14 residues in the CDR3. This CDR3 reads CASSFLAGEETQYF. In nucleotides, the CDR3 is TGTGCCAGCAGTTTTCTAGCGGGGGAAGAGACCCAGTACTTC.

This clonotype came up a few times. V and J are TRBV7-9 and TRBJ1-1; D is undetermined. V gave up 5 bases and J gave up 3 bases, with 10 bases separating them. The germline V gene encodes CDR1 SEHNR and CDR2 FQNEAQ (reference sequence). The CDR3 totals 13 residues. CDR3 loop: CASSRIVDTEAFF. DNA of the CDR3: TGTGCCAGCAGCCGGATAGTCGACACTGAAGCTTTCTTT.

The rearrangement links TRBV27 to TRBJ1-2; no definite D call. There are 13 residues in the CDR3. CDR1 MNHEY and CDR2 SMNVEV come from the germline V gene (reference sequence). V was cut by 2 bases and J by 4 bases, with 8 bases left in between. CDR3 amino acids: CASSLGPIYGYTF. For the CDR3, the DNA is TGTGCCAGCAGTTTAGGACCGATCTATGGCTACACCTTC.

V and J are TRBV5-1 and TRBJ1-2; the match to TRBD1 covers 8 bases. J lost 9 bases, V lost 3 bases, and 7 bases had no gene match. CDR3 length: 13 residues. Germline V CDR1 and CDR2: SGHRS, YFSETQ. This chain's CDR3 is CASSSEQGASYTF. Written as DNA, the CDR3 is TGCGCCAGCAGCTCGGAGCAGGGGGCGAGCTACACCTTC.